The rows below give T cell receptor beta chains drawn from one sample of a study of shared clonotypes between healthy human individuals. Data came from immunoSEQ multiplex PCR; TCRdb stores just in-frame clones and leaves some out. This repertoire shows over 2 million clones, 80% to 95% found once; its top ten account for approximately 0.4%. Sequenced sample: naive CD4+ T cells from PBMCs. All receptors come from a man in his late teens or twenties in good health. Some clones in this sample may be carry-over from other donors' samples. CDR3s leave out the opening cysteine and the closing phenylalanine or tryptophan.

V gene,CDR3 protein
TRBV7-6,ASSLLVNTEAF
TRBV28,ASSLSLLGGFRTYEQY
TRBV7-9,ASSLVGGANVLT
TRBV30,AWSVTSSGANVLT
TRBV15,ATSRDPTDNSPLH
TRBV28,ASTSAAEGPDEQF
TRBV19,ASSTGTAYNQPQH
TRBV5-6,ASSVVGSGRQDTQY
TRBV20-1,SARSGYTQY
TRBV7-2,ASSSPGLANEQF
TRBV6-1,ASSEAPVRGYT
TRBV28,ASGTGGNTGELF
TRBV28,ASRSGQSYEQY
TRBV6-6,ASSYVRAGARHEQY
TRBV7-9,ASSLLEYTEAF
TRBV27,ASRSLGGSYEQY
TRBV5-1,ASSLPLESSGNTIY
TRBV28,ASRQPGLNGEQY
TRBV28,ASSLWGGQGDSYEQY
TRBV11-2,ASSLLSSGTYNEQF
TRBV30,AWNRQPHNEQF
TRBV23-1,ASNRAHEQY
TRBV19,ASRGSLNQPQH
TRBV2,ASSDNRGNQPQH
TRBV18,ASSRQGAAYNEQF
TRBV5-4,ASSPDPQETQY
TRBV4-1,ASSQGRDSNQPQH
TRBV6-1,ASSEATGMNTEAF
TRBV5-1,ASSSLAGGNNEQF
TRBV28,ASSPRQGNEQY
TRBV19,ASSPEGQGSTEAF
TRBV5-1,ASRRDESYNEQF
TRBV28,ASSFQLGGVRTDTQY
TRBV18,ASSIIRGAGDEQY
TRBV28,ASSAWTGGSTDTQY
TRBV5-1,ASSWGPSSGTSTDTQY
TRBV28,ASSPPRLAEQETQY
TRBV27,ASSPNSLIYNNEQF
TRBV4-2,ASSPGEIRHLPYEQY
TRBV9,ASSVAGDSYNEQF
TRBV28,ASSLRGTSTDTQY
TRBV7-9,ASGLAGTLVELF
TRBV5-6,ASSASADTQY
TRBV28,ASSLLTGDGYT
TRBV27,ASSLFRDPTGSAF
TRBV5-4,ASSLGGVRANYGYT
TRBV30,ASPGGPGEQF
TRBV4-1,ASSQRLGTSGSVHEQF
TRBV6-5,ASSYSRGNYGYT
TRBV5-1,ASSSQGAYEQY
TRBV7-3,ASSFGPPAYNEQF
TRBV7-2,ASSSLIRQGGFRELF
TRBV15,ATSSRTDTQY